The 8 T cell receptor beta chains below all came from one sample that was sequenced in a study of tumor-infiltrating lymphocytes in primary liver carcinoma. Taking about 17-31 mg of unsorted bulk tissue, the authors co-extracted RNA and DNA. Using a constant-region primer together with ProtoScript II reverse transcriptase, TCR beta cDNA was made from around 0.55 ug of total RNA. Nested multiplex PCR, run for three rounds with slightly modified ARM-PCR, yielded TCR beta libraries. The first two PCR rounds used TRBV1-TRBV30 primers with a Cbeta primer, 10 cycles each. TCRdb ran MiXCR on the multiplex PCR reads and lists one entry per CDR3 protein. The sample includes about 130,000 distinct CDR3 sequences, around 64% seen only once; the top ten take 8.4%. Source material: liver tumor tissue from sampling region 3. Noted subset: tumor region T3, left-lateral pole. The receptors come from a woman aged 55-69 years with primary liver carcinoma and hepatitis B virus infection.

The chain links TRBV29-1 to TRBJ2-1; 9 bases are shared with TRBD2. The junction had 6 bases not matched to a gene; V was cut back by 0 bases and J by 3 bases. The CDR3 totals 16 residues. CDR1 and CDR2 from the germline V gene are SQVTM and ANQGSEA. The CDR3 DNA follows: TGCAGCGTTGAAGATCCCGGGACTAGCATCTACAATGAGCAGTTCTTC. Translation gives CSVEDPGTSIYNEQFF.

To note about this clonotype: This sequence may be a read error, since a much larger clone differs from it by one base. The chain combines TRBV29-1 with TRBJ2-7; unclear D gene. Between the trimmed V and J ends, which lost 3 bases and 3 bases, there was a span of 12 bases. Germline CDR1 SQVTM, CDR2 ANQGSEA. This CDR3 contains 13 residues. CDR3 protein: CSVEIGTFYEQYF. CDR3 DNA: TGCAGCGTTGAGATAGGAACCTTCTACGAGCAGTACTTC.

With regard to this clonotype: At one end the junction does not follow the germline gene, possibly because of a read error. The chain joins TRBV5-1 to TRBJ2-7; the match to TRBD1 covers 8 bases. Germline CDR1 reads SGHRS; CDR2 reads YFSETQ. This CDR3 spans 13 amino acids. This CDR3 reads CASSFRGQYEHYF. Here the CDR3 DNA reads TGCGCCAGCAGCTTCAGGGGGCAGTACGAGCACTACTTC.

As concerns this clonotype: The final CDR3 position lacks the conserved phenylalanine or tryptophan, pointing to a likely read error. The chain couples TRBV29-1 to TRBJ2-1; the D is unclear. Deletions cut 4 bases from V and 6 bases from J, with 13 bases between. Germline V gives CDR1 SQVTM, CDR2 ANQGSEA. The CDR3 length is 13 residues. As DNA, the CDR3 is TGCAGCGTTGCATATCGATGGGGCAATGAGCAGTTCATC. This codes for CSVAYRWGNEQFI.

Turning to this clonotype: The junction differs from germline at one of its ends, possibly a read error. The gene calls are TRBV10-2 and TRBJ2-3; D is perhaps TRBD1 (5 bases). Germline V CDR1 and CDR2: WSHSY, SAAADI. The CDR3 runs 14 residues. CDR3 nucleotide sequence: TGCGCCAGCATTTGCCTTAGGGGCACAGATACGCAGTACTTT. This encodes CASICLRGTDTQYF.

This clonotype was detected only a few times. The chain has TRBV20-1 and TRBJ2-7; 12 bases line up with TRBD1. Germline CDR1 and CDR2: DFQATT and SNEGSKA (reference sequence). Losses at the gene ends were 6 bases for V and 4 bases for J; bases not matched to a gene: 13. The CDR3 has 16 amino acids. The CDR3 spells CSAGGQGAIGTYEQYF. The CDR3 DNA sequence: TGCAGTGCCGGGGGACAGGGGGCCATCGGGACGTACGAGCAGTACTTC.

This clonotype was seen at least ten times. The chain employs TRBV6-5 and TRBJ2-1; 12 bases fit TRBD2. CDR3 length: 16 residues. The J segment lost 8 bases and the V segment lost 10 bases, leaving 15 bases of the junction unmatched. Germline V gene sequence: CDR1 MNHEY, CDR2 SVGAGI. The CDR3 region has the DNA TGTGCCACCTTAAGGACTAGCGGGATAGTAGACGATGAGCAGTTCTTC. Its translation: CATLRTSGIVDDEQFF.

This clonotype was counted once. At one boundary the junction diverges from the germline segment, which might be a read error. The chain carries TRBV4-1 and TRBJ1-4; D gene uncertain. The CDR3 has 13 amino acids. Germline V CDR1 and CDR2: MGHRA, YSYEKL. CDR3 amino acids: CASSLRLVEKLFF. Here the CDR3 DNA reads TGCGCTAGCAGCCTCAGACTGGTTGAAAAACTGTTTTTT.